The next 15 T cell receptor beta chains were all read from a single sample in a study of regulatory T cells in long-lasting Graves disease. Time point specified: newly diagnosed GD, antithyroid drugs for less than 3 months. PBMC RNA served as the TCR library source. Through Arm-PCR of CDR3 regions and iRepertoire HTBI primers, TCR beta libraries were built. TCRdb used MiXCR to reprocess the multiplex PCR reads, holding one entry per CDR3 protein. The sample consists of 350,000 to 450,000 distinct CDR3 sequences, roughly 15% of them appearing once. Another study also made use of these data, one on T cells in Graves' hyperthyroidism and ophthalmopathy.

Sequences were derived from peripheral blood mononuclear cells (PBMCs), sampled at new diagnosis, from a patient treated with antithyroid drugs. The receptors stem from a woman between 40 and 55 years old with Graves disease.

The genes are TRBV19 and TRBJ2-3; 7 positions agree with TRBD1. CDR3 size: 16 residues. V was clipped by 6 bases and J by 2 bases; unmatched bases: 11. Germline V lookup: CDR1 LNHDA, CDR2 SQIVND (reference sequence). CDR3 residues: CASRARQGFNTDTQYF. CDR3 DNA sequence: TGTGCCAGTAGAGCACGACAGGGCTTTAACACAGATACGCAGTATTTT.

The chain joins TRBV4-3 to TRBJ2-7; D call uncertain. V lost 0 bases to trimming and J lost 6 bases, with 9 bases between them. CDR1 is LGHNA, CDR2 YSLEER, per germline. This CDR3 has 13 residues. CDR3 in DNA: TGCGCCAGCAGCCAAGAGTTTGGCGCCGAGCAGTACTTC. It specifies CASSQEFGAEQYF.

The gene calls are TRBV29-1 and TRBJ2-6; D is unresolved. The CDR3 extends over 15 amino acids. Germline CDR1 SQVTM, CDR2 ANQGSEA. Trimming took off 6 bases at V and 1 base at J, with 13 bases between the two ends. In DNA, the CDR3 is TGCAGCGTCTCTATGCGGTTGTCTGGGGCCAACGTCCTGACTTTC. It codes for CSVSMRLSGANVLTF.

This clonotype was observed at least ten times. This chain links TRBV14 with TRBJ1-1; D unresolved. Germline assignment: CDR1 SGHDN and CDR2 FVKESK. This CDR3 spans 13 amino acids. V lost 2 bases and J lost 4, with 8 bases in between. CDR3 amino acids: CASSQLFLTEAFF. The CDR3 coding sequence is TGTGCCAGCAGCCAACTTTTTCTCACTGAAGCTTTCTTT. The variable domain in full, with the rest retrieved from reference TRBV14 and TRBJ1-1, is EAGVTQFPSHSVIEKGQTVTLRCDPISGHDNLYWYRRVMGKEIKFLLHFVKESKQDESGMPNNRFLAERTGGTYSTLKVQPAELEDSGVYFCASSQLFLTEAFFGQGTRLTVV.

This clonotype turned up a few times. This rearrangement joins TRBV7-3 to TRBJ2-1; a possible D gene is TRBD2 (7 bases). This CDR3 is 16 amino acids long. Trimming removed 1 base at V and 6 bases at J, with 16 bases between. Germline V gene sequence: CDR1 SGHTA, CDR2 FQGTGA. The CDR3 is CASSLISGASGNEQFF. CDR3 in DNA: TGTGCCAGCAGCTTAATTTCAGGGGCTAGCGGCAATGAGCAGTTCTTC.

The chain combines TRBV29-1 with TRBJ1-2; D is uncertain. Germline V lookup: CDR1 SQVTM, CDR2 ANQGSEA. This CDR3 spans 15 amino acids. V gave up 0 bases and J gave up 3 bases, with 14 bases separating them. CDR3: CSVEEVPKVDYGYTF. In nucleotides, the CDR3 is TGCAGCGTTGAAGAGGTCCCAAAGGTAGACTATGGCTACACCTTC.

In its sample, this clonotype was seen a few times. The V call is TRBV10-3, the J call TRBJ2-7; 9 nucleotides line up with TRBD2. The V gene's germline CDR1 is ENHRY and CDR2 SYGVKD. The CDR3 has 13 amino acids. J lost 0 bases, V lost 11 bases, and 5 bases had no gene match. The CDR3: CAVAGADSYEQYF. The CDR3 nucleotides are TGTGCCGTAGCGGGAGCCGACTCCTACGAGCAGTACTTC.

This clonotype was seen a handful of times. The chain recombines TRBV2 with TRBJ2-3; 14 bases are shared with TRBD2. The CDR3 extends over 17 amino acids. V shed 6 bases and J 0 bases; nucleotides not matched to a gene: 5. Germline values: CDR1 SNHLY, CDR2 FYNNEI. CDR3 in DNA: TGTGCCAGCAGGGGACTAGCGGGAGCCGAGAGCACAGATACGCAGTATTTT. Translating it yields CASRGLAGAESTDTQYF.

Ten or more counts support this clonotype. V gene TRBV18 combines with J gene TRBJ2-2; D may be TRBD1 (6 bases). Trimming took 4 bases from V and 1 from J, leaving 10 bases between them. Germline V gives CDR1 KGHSH, CDR2 LQKENI. The length of the CDR3 is 15 residues. This chain's CDR3 is CASSRVTGNTGELFF. The DNA of the CDR3 is TGTGCCAGCTCACGGGTGACAGGGAACACCGGGGAGCTGTTTTTT. Full variable domain (rest looked up from reference TRBV18 and TRBJ2-2): NAGVMQNPRHLVRRRGQEARLRCSPMKGHSHVYWYRQLPEEGLKFMVYLQKENIIDESGMPKERFSAEFPKEGPSILRIQQVVRGDSAAYFCASSRVTGNTGELFFGEGSRLTVL.

The rearrangement links TRBV7-6 to TRBJ2-7; 11 bases align to TRBD2. CDR1 is SGHVS, CDR2 FNYEAQ, per germline. V was clipped by 0 bases and J by 3 bases; unmatched bases: 10. This CDR3 comprises 18 residues. The chain's CDR3 is CASSLALSTSGTSYEQYF. CDR3 bases: TGTGCCAGCAGCTTAGCGCTTTCGACTAGCGGGACGAGCTACGAGCAGTACTTC.

This clonotype was seen repeatedly, ten times or more. The chain is built from TRBV15 and TRBJ2-5; 9 positions match TRBD1. The CDR3 contains 17 residues. Germline lookup yields CDR1 LNHNV and CDR2 YYDKDF (reference sequence). With V trimmed by 0 bases and J by 1 base, 6 bases remained unmatched. The CDR3 is CATSRDRGQGFQETQYF. The DNA of the CDR3 is TGTGCCACCAGCAGAGATCGGGGACAGGGTTTCCAAGAGACCCAGTACTTC.

This clonotype was detected many times. The V and J genes are TRBV28 and TRBJ2-3; 7 bases are shared with TRBD1. This CDR3 is 13 amino acids long. Germline lookup yields CDR1 MDHEN and CDR2 SYDVKM. J gave up 11 bases and V 5 bases, and 10 bases lay outside the gene matches. The CDR3 nucleotides read TGTGCCAGCAGTCCCCCCAAAGGGGGCGTGCAGTATTTT. Encoded protein: CASSPPKGGVQYF.

There are many counts of this clonotype. V usage is TRBV20-1 and J usage is TRBJ1-6; D gene uncertain. Trimming left V 0 bases short and J 4 bases short, with 13 bases between. The CDR3 totals 16 residues. Germline V lookup: CDR1 DFQATT, CDR2 SNEGSKA (reference sequence). The CDR3 DNA follows: TGCAGTGCTAGAGATCGATCGGGAAATTATAATTCACCCCTCCACTTT. Its translation is CSARDRSGNYNSPLHF.

This clonotype has ten or more counts. This chain uses TRBV12-3 or TRBV12-4 with TRBJ1-6; 7 bases are shared with TRBD1. V lost 0 bases to trimming and J lost 9 bases; unmatched junction nucleotides: 2. This CDR3 spans 14 amino acids. CDR3 coding DNA: TGTGCCAGCAGTTTAGCCCAGGGGGGTTCACCCCTCCACTTT. Protein sequence: CASSLAQGGSPLHF.

This clonotype was observed a handful of times. The gene calls are TRBV5-1 and TRBJ2-1; 7 nucleotides align to TRBD1. The CDR3 is made up of 16 amino acids. V gave up 6 bases and J gave up 6 bases; unmatched junction bases: 15. CDR1 SGHRS and CDR2 YFSETQ come from the germline V gene. This CDR3 reads CASTTPGTAITNEQFF. DNA for the CDR3: TGCGCCAGCACCACTCCCGGGACAGCAATAACCAATGAGCAGTTCTTC.